The 21 T cell receptor beta chains reported below all come from one sample, sequenced in a study of blood T cell repertoires in COVID-19. Sequencing used immunoSEQ multiplex PCR; TCRdb keeps in-frame clones, though not all of them. The sample contains around 230,000 clones, 75% to 90% of which appear only once. Source material: peripheral blood. The receptors here all came from a woman in her 70s with active or convalescent COVID-19.

V gene TRBV29-1 combines with J gene TRBJ2-7; 11 nucleotides agree with TRBD2. In germline, CDR1 is SQVTM, CDR2 ANQGSEA. CDR3 size: 16 residues. After removal of 7 bases from V and 1 base from J, the junction contained 12 bases not matched to a gene. The CDR3 DNA reads as TGCAGCGCAAACGCGGAAGGGACTAGCGGTTCCTACGAGCAGTACTTC. Translated, it gives CSANAEGTSGSYEQYF.

This chain connects TRBV3-1 (or the pseudogene TRBV3-2) to TRBJ1-1; no definite D call. Trimming took off 3 bases at V and 2 bases at J, with 10 bases between the two ends. In germline, CDR1 is LGHDT, CDR2 YNNKEL (reference sequence). This CDR3 is built from 14 residues. The chain's CDR3 is CASSQGETNTEAFF. The DNA of the CDR3 is TGTGCCAGCAGCCAGGGAGAGACCAACACTGAAGCTTTCTTT.

The gene calls are TRBV28 and TRBJ1-4; 7 bases line up with TRBD1. The CDR3 is 13 residues long. Germline-derived CDR1 and CDR2 are MDHEN and SYDVKM. V lost 2 bases to trimming and J lost 9 bases; unmatched junction nucleotides: 3. CDR3 nucleotides: TGTGCCAGCAGTTTAGGGGACAGCAAAAAACTGTTTTTT. It yields the protein CASSLGDSKKLFF.

This sequence joins TRBV7-8 and TRBJ2-1, with unresolved D. There are 12 residues in the CDR3. With 5 bases removed from V and 10 bases from J, the gap between germline ends came to 12 bases. Germline V gene data show CDR1 as SGHVS and CDR2 as FQNEAQ. The DNA for the CDR3 is TGTGCCAGCAGCCCCACGGCCGGGGAGCAGTTCTTC. Translating gives CASSPTAGEQFF. The full variable domain, with the rest looked up from reference TRBV7-8 and TRBJ2-1, is GAGVSQSPRYKVAKRGQDVALRCDPISGHVSLFWYQQALGQGPEFLTYFQNEAQLDKSGLPSDRFFAERPEGSVSTLKIQRTQQEDSAVYLCASSPTAGEQFFGPGTRLTVL.

The V call is TRBV7-2, the J call TRBJ1-2; TRBD1 agrees at 10 bases. The CDR3 length is 14 residues. V trimming: 1 base; J trimming: 4 bases; junction bases outside the gene matches: 0. In germline, CDR1 is SGHTA, CDR2 FQGNSA. Here the CDR3 DNA reads TGTGCCAGCAGCTTAGGGGACAGGGGCTATGGCTACACCTTC. The encoded protein is CASSLGDRGYGYTF.

The chain couples TRBV6-5 to TRBJ1-5, with D unclear. Germline loops: CDR1 MNHEY, CDR2 SVGAGI. CDR3 length: 14 residues. V lost 8 bases and J 2 bases, leaving 13 bases between the germline ends. The CDR3 DNA reads TGTGCCAGCGGCCCAAGTTATGGCAATCAGCCCCAGCATTTT. This sequence encodes CASGPSYGNQPQHF.

This chain links TRBV2 with TRBJ1-2; tentatively, D is TRBD1 (5 bases). Trimming stripped 5 bases from V and 4 bases from J, with 11 bases between. The CDR3 runs 13 residues. In germline, CDR1 is SNHLY, CDR2 FYNNEI. CDR3 sequence reads: CASSHDSSYGYTF. Written as DNA, the CDR3 is TGTGCCAGCAGTCACGACAGCTCCTATGGCTACACCTTC.

This clone turned up a few times. The chain employs TRBV4-3 and TRBJ2-7; a possible D gene is TRBD2 (7 bases). CDR1 is LGHNA, CDR2 YSLEER, per germline. This CDR3 region has 15 residues. The V and J ends lost 0 bases and 7 bases respectively, with 16 bases between them. The CDR3 DNA sequence: TGCGCCAGCAGCCAAGAGGGGGGGGCCGGGGGTGAGCAGTACTTC. It translates to CASSQEGGAGGEQYF.

The chain uses TRBV11-2 and TRBJ2-4; perhaps TRBD2 as D (5 bases). Germline values: CDR1 SGHAT, CDR2 FQNNGV. The CDR3 extends over 14 amino acids. Trimming removed 1 base at V and 4 bases at J, with 8 bases between. The CDR3 nucleotides read TGTGCCAGCAGCTTAGGGACTGGGAAAAACATTCAGTACTTC. Its protein is CASSLGTGKNIQYF. Full variable domain (remainder filled in from reference TRBV11-2 and TRBJ2-4): EAGVAQSPRYKIIEKRQSVAFWCNPISGHATLYWYQQILGQGPKLLIQFQNNGVVDDSQLPKDRFSAERLKGVDSTLKIQPAKLEDSAVYLCASSLGTGKNIQYFGAGTRLSVL.

The chain couples TRBV5-1 to TRBJ2-5; D gene unclear. CDR1 and CDR2 from the germline V gene are SGHRS and YFSETQ. The CDR3 is 14 residues long. The V end lost 4 bases, the J end lost 1 base, and 11 bases lay between the germline ends. The CDR3 sequence is CASSPDTIQETQYF. Here the CDR3 DNA reads TGCGCCAGCAGCCCAGATACGATCCAAGAGACCCAGTACTTC. The full variable domain, rest sourced from reference TRBV5-1 and TRBJ2-5, is KAGVTQTPRYLIKTRGQQVTLSCSPISGHRSVSWYQQTPGQGLQFLFEYFSETQRNKGNFPGRFSGRQFSNSRSEMNVSTLELGDSALYLCASSPDTIQETQYFGPGTRLLVL.

The DNA of the CDR3 is TGTGCCAGCACCCTGGACAGGATGAACACTGAAGCTTTCTTT. Residues: CASTLDRMNTEAFF. This chain links TRBV6-5 with TRBJ1-1; 7 bases align to TRBD1. CDR3 length equals 14 residues. Germline-derived CDR1 and CDR2 are MNHEY and SVGAGI. Losses at the gene ends were 7 bases for V and 0 bases for J; bases not matched to a gene: 5.

This chain joins TRBV29-1 and TRBJ2-3; TRBD1 agrees at 7 bases. V was clipped by 7 bases and J by 4 bases; unmatched bases: 11. The CDR3 runs 14 residues. CDR1 SQVTM and CDR2 ANQGSEA come from the germline V gene. The chain's CDR3 is CSGRQGSGPDTQYF. Written as DNA, the CDR3 is TGCAGCGGTCGACAGGGAAGTGGGCCAGATACGCAGTATTTT.

V usage is TRBV6-5 and J usage is TRBJ1-6, with 7 bases identical to TRBD1. V trimming: 4 bases; J trimming: 11 bases; junction bases outside the gene matches: 8. This CDR3 has 14 amino acids. Germline CDR1 is MNHEY and CDR2 is SVGAGI. For the CDR3, the DNA is TGTGCCAGCAGTTGGGGACAGTCCGAACCACCCCTCCACTTT. Its protein is CASSWGQSEPPLHF.

CDR3 loop: CASTSGGYNEQFF. Here the CDR3 DNA reads TGTGCCAGTACTAGCGGGGGTTACAATGAGCAGTTCTTC. The rearrangement joins TRBV28 to TRBJ2-1; 11 bases are shared with TRBD2. Per the germline V gene, CDR1 is MDHEN and CDR2 is SYDVKM. J was trimmed by 4 bases and V by 9 bases; bases with no gene match: 2. This CDR3 is built from 13 residues.

V and J are TRBV7-2 and TRBJ2-7; a weak D match, TRBD1 (6 bases). This CDR3 has 14 amino acids. Germline loops: CDR1 SGHTA, CDR2 FQGNSA. Trimming left V 5 bases short and J 6 bases short, with 17 bases between. The CDR3 bases are TGTGCCAGCAGCCACGGGCCAGGACAGTCCGAGCAGTACTTC. This sequence encodes CASSHGPGQSEQYF. The entire variable domain, with the rest obtained from reference TRBV7-2 and TRBJ2-7, is as follows: GAGVSQSPSNKVTEKGKDVELRCDPISGHTALYWYRQSLGQGLEFLIYFQGNSAPDKSGLPSDRFSAERTGGSVSTLTIQRTQQEDSAVYLCASSHGPGQSEQYFGPGTRLTVT.

The V and J genes are TRBV21-1 and TRBJ2-7; the DNA was not compared with TRBD2, the D call given in the table. TRBV21-1 is described as a pseudogene. The CDR3 is made up of 13 amino acids. The CDR3 DNA is TGTGCCAGCAGCAAAAGCAGGACTTACGAGCAGTACTTC. Translation: CASSKSRTYEQYF.

This clone was detected once. The chain uses TRBV28 and TRBJ1-4; possible D gene TRBD1, 5 bases. This CDR3 comprises 15 residues. Between the trimmed V and J ends, which lost 7 bases and 8 bases, there was a span of 20 bases. Germline lookup yields CDR1 MDHEN and CDR2 SYDVKM. The CDR3, as DNA: TGTGCCAGCACCAACGCGGGACTGGGTCGAGAAAAACTGTTTTTT. Translated, it gives CASTNAGLGREKLFF.

In this sample, this clone turned up once. This chain links TRBV21-1 with TRBJ1-2. TRBV21-1 is a pseudogene locus. CDR3 length: 15 residues. CDR3 bases: TGTGCCAGCAGCCCTACCGGGGGGGGAGACTATGGCTACACCTTC. Translation gives CASSPTGGGDYGYTF.

V and J are TRBV18 and TRBJ2-2, with D maybe TRBD2 (5 bases). CDR3 length equals 15 residues. V was trimmed by 2 bases and J by 4 bases, leaving 11 bases between them. The germline CDR1 and CDR2 sequences are KGHSH and LQKENI. CDR3 protein: CASSPGSGSTGELFF. Written as DNA, the CDR3 is TGTGCCAGCTCACCAGGTTCGGGGAGCACCGGGGAGCTGTTTTTT.

The chain has TRBV19 and TRBJ2-2, with D uncertain. The CDR3 is 12 amino acids. The V and J ends lost 9 bases and 7 bases respectively, with 12 bases between them. Germline V gene sequence: CDR1 LNHDA, CDR2 SQIVND (reference sequence). The chain's CDR3 is CASQEEIGELFF. CDR3 nucleotide sequence: TGTGCCAGCCAAGAGGAAATCGGGGAGCTGTTTTTT.

A note on this clone: The sample holds other DNA sequences that translate to the same CDR3. The gene calls are TRBV2 and TRBJ2-5; D unresolved. CDR1 and CDR2 (germline): SNHLY, FYNNEI. This CDR3 is built from 13 residues. Between the trimmed V and J ends, which lost 3 bases and 1 base, there was a span of 6 bases. This CDR3 reads CASSEYSQETQYF. The CDR3 DNA sequence: TGTGCCAGCAGTGAGTACAGCCAAGAGACCCAGTACTTC.